The T cell receptor beta chain described here comes from a study of T-cell memory formation after mild COVID-19. On the study more broadly: The study found TCR clusters largely donor specific. Whole-study results and caveats: Largely, contracting CD4+ clones fell within CM and EM, and contracting CD8+ clones within EMRA.

The authors produced TCR alpha and TCR beta cDNA libraries with sample barcodes and UMIs by 5'RACE using constant-segment primers. TCRdb independently ran MiXCR on the 5' RACE reads; one entry per CDR3 protein. The sample has hundreds of thousands of distinct CDR3 sequences, approximately 15% seen once. Germline lookup yields CDR1 SGHVS and CDR2 FNYEAQ. This CDR3 spans 15 amino acids. The V end lost 1 base, the J end lost 5 bases, and 14 bases lay between the germline ends. A few counts support this clonotype. The antigen is unknown. The genes are TRBV7-6 and TRBJ2-5, with D perhaps being TRBD1 or TRBD2 (5 bases each). The receptor's source is an adult woman who had mild COVID-19 (a few samples of this study predate the infection). Cell type and time point are not known. Specimen: PBMCs or a T cell subset sorted from them (not recorded which). CDR3 coding DNA: TGTGCCAGCAGCTTAGATTCGGGGCCGGGGGAGACCCAGTACTTC. This encodes CASSLDSGPGETQYF.